This T cell receptor (beta chain) was sequenced in a study of T cell repertoires in cytomegalovirus infection. The wider study: CMV epitopes in the study were HLA-C-restricted (recently identified) and HLA-B-restricted (well studied). Public TCR beta signatures provided an indication of both CMV infection and a matching HLA type. Study observations and caveats: Ex vivo responses were dominated by HLA-C-restricted CMV-specific TCR beta clonotypes.

TCRdb processed the reads anew with MiXCR; each CDR3 protein has one entry. The sample records 400,000 to 600,000 distinct CDR3 sequences, about 42% being singletons. As regards this clonotype: Its specificity is unknown.

This CDR3 comprises 15 residues. Germline V gene sequence: CDR1 GTSNPN, CDR2 SVGIG (reference sequence). Trimming removed 3 bases from V and 2 bases from J; junction bases left unmatched: 8. The clonotype originates from a human donor in good health (CMV status not recorded). Some clones in this sample may be carry-over from other donors' samples. V usage is TRBV30 and J usage is TRBJ2-3; 7 nucleotides align to TRBD2. This specimen was cultured PBMCs, taken from culture after CMV antigen stimulation. The chain's CDR3 is CAWRGPSGYTDTQYF. DNA for the CDR3: TGTGCCTGGAGGGGGCCTAGCGGATACACAGATACGCAGTATTTT.